This T cell receptor beta chain was captured by sequencing in a study of blood T cells in healthy people across ages. Study-level points and caveats: Per million T cells, TCR beta diversity dropped roughly linearly as age increased. Compared with aged donors, long-lived donors showed fewer expanded clones, suggesting selection.

Whenever a sample was processed, at least 7 million PBMCs were isolated. With respect to this clonotype: Its antigen is currently unknown.

The use of a sample-barcoded 5' primer and a J-beta primer mix characterized a second PCR of 7 to 11 cycles. In TCRdb, the 5' RACE reads were re-called with MiXCR into one record per CDR3 protein. The table has fewer than 1 million distinct CDR3 sequences, roughly 44% seen once; the top ten hold roughly a fifth. Germline lookup yields CDR1 SQVTM and CDR2 ANQGSEA. The CDR3 is 11 residues long. This clonotype was sampled from a man in his 60s in good health. The sequencing input was blood. The chain employs TRBV29-1 and TRBJ2-3; D gene uncertain. CDR3 bases: TGCGGCGCCGTAGACCTTAATACGCAGTATTTT. Its translation is CGAVDLNTQYF.